This T cell receptor (beta chain) emerged from a study of T cell responses to AZD1222 COVID-19 vaccine. Trimming pared 0 bases from V and 4 bases from J, leaving 10 bases between. CDR1 and CDR2 (germline): LNHDA, SQIVND (reference sequence). The CDR3 runs to 15 residues. As concerns this clone: The target antigen is unknown.

The method was immunoSEQ multiplex PCR; TCRdb's version includes in-frame clones alone and lacks a portion of them. The sample yields 130,000 or so clones, approximately 91% seen once. Study conclusions and caveats: Rises in breadth and depth of Spike-specific TCRs came after two AZD1222 doses.

This specimen consisted of peripheral blood, obtained 28 days after the second AZD1222 dose. The rearrangement uses TRBV19 and TRBJ2-1; D is possibly TRBD2 (5 bases). This receptor was identified in an adult who received the AZD1222 COVID-19 vaccine. This CDR3 is CASSIDGGRYNEQFF. The DNA of the CDR3 is TGTGCCAGTAGTATAGATGGCGGGCGGTACAATGAGCAGTTCTTC.